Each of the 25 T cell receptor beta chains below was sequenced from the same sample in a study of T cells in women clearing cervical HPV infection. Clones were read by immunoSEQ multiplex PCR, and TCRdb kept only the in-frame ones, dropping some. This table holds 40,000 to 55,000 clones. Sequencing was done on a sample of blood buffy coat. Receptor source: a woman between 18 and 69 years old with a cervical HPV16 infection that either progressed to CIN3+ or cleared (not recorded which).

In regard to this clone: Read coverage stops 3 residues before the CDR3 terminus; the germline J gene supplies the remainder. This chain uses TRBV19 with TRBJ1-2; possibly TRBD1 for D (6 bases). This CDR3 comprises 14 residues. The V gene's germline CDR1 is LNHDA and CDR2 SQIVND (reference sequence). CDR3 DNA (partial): TGTGCCAGTAGTATAGCGGGGGGGCAGTACGAC. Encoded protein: CASSIAGGQYD. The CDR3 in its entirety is CASSIAGGQYDYTF.

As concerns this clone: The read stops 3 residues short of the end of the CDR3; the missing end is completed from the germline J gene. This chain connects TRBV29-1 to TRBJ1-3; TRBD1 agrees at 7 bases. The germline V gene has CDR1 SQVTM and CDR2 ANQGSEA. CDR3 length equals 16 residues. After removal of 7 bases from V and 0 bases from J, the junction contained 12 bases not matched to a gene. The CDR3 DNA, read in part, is TGCAGCGCCGAAGGCGGGACAGATTCCTCTGGAAACACC. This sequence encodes CSAEGGTDSSGNT. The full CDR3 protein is CSAEGGTDSSGNTIYF.

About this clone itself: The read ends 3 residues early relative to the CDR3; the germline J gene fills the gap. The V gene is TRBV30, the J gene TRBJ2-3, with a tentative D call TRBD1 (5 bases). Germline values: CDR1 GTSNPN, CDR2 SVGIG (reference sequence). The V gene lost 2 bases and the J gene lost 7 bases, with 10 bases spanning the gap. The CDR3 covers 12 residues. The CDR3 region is CAWSPRTNTQYF. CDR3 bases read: TGTGCCTGGAGTCCCCGGACAAATACG.

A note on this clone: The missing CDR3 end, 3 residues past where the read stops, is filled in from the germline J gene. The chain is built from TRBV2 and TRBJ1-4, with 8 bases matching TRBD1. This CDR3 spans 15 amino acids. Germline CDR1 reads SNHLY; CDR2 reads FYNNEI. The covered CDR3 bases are TGTGCCAGCACCATTGGACAGGGTTATAATTCACCA. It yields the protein CASTIGQGYNSP. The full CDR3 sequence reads CASTIGQGYNSPLFF. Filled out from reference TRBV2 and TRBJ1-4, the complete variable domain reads EPEVTQTPSHQVTQMGQEVILRCVPISNHLYFYWYRQILGQKVEFLVSFYNNEISEKSEIFDDQFSVERPDGSNFTLKIRSTKLEDSAMYFCASTIGQGYNSPLFFGSGTQLSVL.

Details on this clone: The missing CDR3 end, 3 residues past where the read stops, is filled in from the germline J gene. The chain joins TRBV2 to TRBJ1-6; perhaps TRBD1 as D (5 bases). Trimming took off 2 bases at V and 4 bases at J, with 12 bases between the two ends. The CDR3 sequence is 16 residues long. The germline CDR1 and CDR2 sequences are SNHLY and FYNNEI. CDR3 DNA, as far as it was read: TGTGCCAGCAGTGAACAAGGGGTGGGGTATAATTCACCC. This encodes CASSEQGVGYNSP. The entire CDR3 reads CASSEQGVGYNSPLHF.

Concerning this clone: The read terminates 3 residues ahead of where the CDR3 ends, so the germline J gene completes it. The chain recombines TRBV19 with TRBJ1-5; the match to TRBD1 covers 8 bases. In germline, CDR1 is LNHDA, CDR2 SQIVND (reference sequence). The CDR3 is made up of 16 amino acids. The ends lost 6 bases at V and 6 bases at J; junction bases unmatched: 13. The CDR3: CASRSITGGLSQPQHF. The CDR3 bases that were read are TGTGCCAGTAGGTCCATTACAGGGGGTCTAAGTCAGCCC.

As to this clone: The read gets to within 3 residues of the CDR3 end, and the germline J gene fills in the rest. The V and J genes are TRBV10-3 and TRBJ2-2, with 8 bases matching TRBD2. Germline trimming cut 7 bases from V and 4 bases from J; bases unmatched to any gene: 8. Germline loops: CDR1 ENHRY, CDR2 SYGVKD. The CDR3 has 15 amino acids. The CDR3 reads CAINNGGAGTGELFF. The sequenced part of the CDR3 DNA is TGTGCCATCAACAACGGGGGGGCGGGCACCGGGGAG.

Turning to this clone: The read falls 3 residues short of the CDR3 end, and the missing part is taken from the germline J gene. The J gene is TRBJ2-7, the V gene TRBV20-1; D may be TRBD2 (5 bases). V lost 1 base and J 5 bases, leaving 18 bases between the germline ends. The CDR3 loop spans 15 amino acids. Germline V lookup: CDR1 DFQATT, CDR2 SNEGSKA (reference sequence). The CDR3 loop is CSARGSLSGFDEQYF. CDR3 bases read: TGCAGTGCTAGAGGCTCCCTTTCGGGGTTCGACGAG.

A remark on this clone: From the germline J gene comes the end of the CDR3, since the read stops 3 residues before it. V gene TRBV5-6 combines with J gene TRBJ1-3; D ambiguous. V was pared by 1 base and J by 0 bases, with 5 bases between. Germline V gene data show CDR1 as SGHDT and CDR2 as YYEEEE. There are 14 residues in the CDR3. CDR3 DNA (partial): TGTGCCAGCAGCTTGCGTAACTCTGGAAACACC. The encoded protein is CASSLRNSGNT. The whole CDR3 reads CASSLRNSGNTIYF.

The CDR3 DNA, read in part, is TGTGCCAGTAGTATCTCTACAGGAGGCTCCTATGGC. This translates into CASSISTGGSYG. The full CDR3 protein reads CASSISTGGSYGYTF. The chain couples TRBV19 to TRBJ1-2; D may be TRBD1 (5 bases). The read terminates 3 residues before the CDR3 end, so the remaining end is supplied by the germline J gene. Trimming cost V 3 bases and J 4 bases, with 15 bases left between them. The CDR3 runs 15 residues. The germline CDR1 and CDR2 sequences are LNHDA and SQIVND (reference sequence).

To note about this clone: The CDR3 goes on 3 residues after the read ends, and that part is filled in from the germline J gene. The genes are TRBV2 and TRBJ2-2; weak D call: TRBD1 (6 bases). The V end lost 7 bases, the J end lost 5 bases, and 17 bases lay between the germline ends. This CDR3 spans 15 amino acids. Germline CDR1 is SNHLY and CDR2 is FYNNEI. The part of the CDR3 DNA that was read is TGTGCCAGCACCACAACAGGGCTTTGGACCGGGGAG. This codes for CASTTTGLWTGE. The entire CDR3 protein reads CASTTTGLWTGELFF.

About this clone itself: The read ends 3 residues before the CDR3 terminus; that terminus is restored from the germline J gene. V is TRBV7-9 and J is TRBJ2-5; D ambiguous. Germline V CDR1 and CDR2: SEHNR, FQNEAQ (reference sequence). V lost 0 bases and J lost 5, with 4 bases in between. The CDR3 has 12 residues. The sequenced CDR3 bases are TGTGCCAGCAGCTTAGCGCAGGAGACC. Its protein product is CASSLAQET. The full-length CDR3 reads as CASSLAQETQYF. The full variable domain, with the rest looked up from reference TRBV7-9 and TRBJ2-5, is DTGVSQNPRHKITKRGQNVTFRCDPISEHNRLYWYRQTLGQGPEFLTYFQNEAQLEKSRLLSDRFSAERPKGSFSTLEIQRTEQGDSAMYLCASSLAQETQYFGPGTRLLVL.

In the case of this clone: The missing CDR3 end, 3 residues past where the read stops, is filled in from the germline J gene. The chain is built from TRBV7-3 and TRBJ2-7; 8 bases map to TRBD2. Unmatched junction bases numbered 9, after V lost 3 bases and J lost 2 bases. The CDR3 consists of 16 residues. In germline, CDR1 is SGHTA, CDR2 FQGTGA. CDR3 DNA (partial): TGTGCCAGCAGCTTTTTCAGCGGGGGTATAACCTACGAG. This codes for CASSFFSGGITYE. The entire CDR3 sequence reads CASSFFSGGITYEQYF. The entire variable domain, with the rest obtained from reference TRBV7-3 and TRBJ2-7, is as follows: GAGVSQTPSNKVTEKGKYVELRCDPISGHTALYWYRQSLGQGPEFLIYFQGTGAADDSGLPNDRFFAVRPEGSVSTLKIQRTERGDSAVYLCASSFFSGGITYEQYFGPGTRLTVT.

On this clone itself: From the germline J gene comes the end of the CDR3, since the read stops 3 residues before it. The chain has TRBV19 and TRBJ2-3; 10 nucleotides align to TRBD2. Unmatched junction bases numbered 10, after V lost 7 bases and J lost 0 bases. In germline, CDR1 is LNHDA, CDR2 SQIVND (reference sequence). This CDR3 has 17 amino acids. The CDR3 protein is CASKERGGLTSTDTQYF. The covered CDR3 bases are TGTGCCAGTAAGGAGCGGGGGGGCCTAACTAGCACAGATACG.

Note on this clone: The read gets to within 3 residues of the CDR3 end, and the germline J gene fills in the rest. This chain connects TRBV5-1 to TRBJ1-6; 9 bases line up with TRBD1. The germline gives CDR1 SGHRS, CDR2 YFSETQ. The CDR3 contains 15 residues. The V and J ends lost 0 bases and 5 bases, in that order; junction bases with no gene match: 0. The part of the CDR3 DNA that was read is TGCGCCAGCAGCTTGGGGACAGGGGATAATTCACCC. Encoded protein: CASSLGTGDNSP. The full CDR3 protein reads CASSLGTGDNSPLHF. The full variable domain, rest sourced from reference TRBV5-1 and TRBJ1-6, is KAGVTQTPRYLIKTRGQQVTLSCSPISGHRSVSWYQQTPGQGLQFLFEYFSETQRNKGNFPGRFSGRQFSNSRSEMNVSTLELGDSALYLCASSLGTGDNSPLHFGNGTRLTVT.

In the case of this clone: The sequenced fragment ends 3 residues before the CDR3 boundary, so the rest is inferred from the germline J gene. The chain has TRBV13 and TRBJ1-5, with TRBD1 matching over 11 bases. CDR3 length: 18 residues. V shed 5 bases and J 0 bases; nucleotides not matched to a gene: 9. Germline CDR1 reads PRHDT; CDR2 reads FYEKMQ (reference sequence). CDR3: CASSPGQGAQLSNQPQHF. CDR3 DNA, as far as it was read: TGTGCCAGCAGCCCAGGACAGGGGGCACAACTTAGCAATCAGCCC.

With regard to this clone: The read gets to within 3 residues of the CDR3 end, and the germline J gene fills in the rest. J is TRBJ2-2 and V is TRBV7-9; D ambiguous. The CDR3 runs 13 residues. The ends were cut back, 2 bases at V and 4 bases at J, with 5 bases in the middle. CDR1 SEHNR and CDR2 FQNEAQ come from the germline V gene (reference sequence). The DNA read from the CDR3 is TGTGCCAGCAGCTTATCGGGCACCGGGGAG. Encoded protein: CASSLSGTGE. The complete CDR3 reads CASSLSGTGELFF.

CDR3 region: CASSLAQARYNEQFF. The sequenced part of the CDR3 DNA is TGTGCCAGCAGCTTAGCACAGGCTAGGTACAATGAG. The chain uses TRBV7-2 and TRBJ2-1; D possibly corresponds to TRBD1 (5 bases). The observed sequence ends 3 residues before the CDR3 terminus, with the missing tail filled in from the germline J gene. Germline-derived CDR1 and CDR2 are SGHTA and FQGNSA. The V end lost 0 bases, the J end lost 4 bases, and 10 bases lay between the germline ends. This CDR3 has 15 amino acids.

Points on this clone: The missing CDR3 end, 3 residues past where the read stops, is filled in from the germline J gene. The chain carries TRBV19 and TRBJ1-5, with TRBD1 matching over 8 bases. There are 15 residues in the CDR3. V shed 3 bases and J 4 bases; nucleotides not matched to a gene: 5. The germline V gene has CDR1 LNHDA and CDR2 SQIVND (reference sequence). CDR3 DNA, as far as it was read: TGTGCCAGTAGTATCGCGGACAGGGCTAATCAGCCC. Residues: CASSIADRANQP. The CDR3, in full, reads CASSIADRANQPQHF.

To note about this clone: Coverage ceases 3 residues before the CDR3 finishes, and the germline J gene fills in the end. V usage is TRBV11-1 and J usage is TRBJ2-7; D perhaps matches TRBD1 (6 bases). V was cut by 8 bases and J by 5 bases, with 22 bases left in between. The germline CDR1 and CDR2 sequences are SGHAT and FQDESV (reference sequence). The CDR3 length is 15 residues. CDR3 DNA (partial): TGTGCCAGCGGGAATCCCGGGACAATCAGCGACGAG. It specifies CASGNPGTISDE. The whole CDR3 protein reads CASGNPGTISDEQYF.

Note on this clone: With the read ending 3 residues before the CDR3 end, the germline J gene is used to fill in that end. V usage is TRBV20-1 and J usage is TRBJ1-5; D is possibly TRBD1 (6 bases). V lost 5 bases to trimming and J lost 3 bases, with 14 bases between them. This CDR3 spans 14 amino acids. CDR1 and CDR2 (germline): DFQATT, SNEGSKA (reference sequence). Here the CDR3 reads CSAAQGSYNQPQHF. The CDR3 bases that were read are TGCAGTGCTGCGCAGGGGTCCTACAATCAGCCC.

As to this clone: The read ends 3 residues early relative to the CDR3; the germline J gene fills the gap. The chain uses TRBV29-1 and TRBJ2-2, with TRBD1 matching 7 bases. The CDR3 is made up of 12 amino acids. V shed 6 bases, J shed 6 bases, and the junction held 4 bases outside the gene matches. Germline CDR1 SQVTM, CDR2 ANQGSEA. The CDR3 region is CSVGDSAGELFF. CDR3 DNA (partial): TGCAGCGTAGGGGACAGTGCCGGGGAG.

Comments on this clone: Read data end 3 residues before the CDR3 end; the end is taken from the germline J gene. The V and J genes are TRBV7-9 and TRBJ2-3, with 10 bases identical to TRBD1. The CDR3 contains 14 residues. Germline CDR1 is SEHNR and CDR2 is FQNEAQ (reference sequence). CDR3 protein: CASSQGQGNQPQYF. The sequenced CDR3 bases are TGTGCCAGCAGCCAGGGACAGGGGAATCAGCCG.

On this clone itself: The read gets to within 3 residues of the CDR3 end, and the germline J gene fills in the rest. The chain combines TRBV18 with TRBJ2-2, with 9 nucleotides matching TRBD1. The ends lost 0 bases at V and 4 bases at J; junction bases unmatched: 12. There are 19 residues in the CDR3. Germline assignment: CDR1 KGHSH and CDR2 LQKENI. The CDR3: CASSPPIRTGASGTGELFF. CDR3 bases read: TGTGCCAGCTCACCACCTATCAGGACAGGGGCCTCGGGCACCGGGGAG.

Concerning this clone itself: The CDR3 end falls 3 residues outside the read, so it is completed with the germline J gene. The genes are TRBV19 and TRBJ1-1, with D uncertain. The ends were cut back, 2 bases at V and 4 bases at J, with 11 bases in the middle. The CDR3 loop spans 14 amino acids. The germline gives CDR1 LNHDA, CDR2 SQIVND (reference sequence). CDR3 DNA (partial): TGTGCCAGTAGTATACCAGGATTTGGCACTGAA. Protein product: CASSIPGFGTE. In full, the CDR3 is CASSIPGFGTEAFF.